A single sample is the source of the 2 T cell receptor beta chains below, sequenced in a study of blood T cell repertoires in COVID-19. Clones were sequenced by immunoSEQ multiplex PCR, and TCRdb holds only the in-frame ones, with some missing. Of a few hundred thousand clones listed, 80% to 90% are singletons. Sequenced: peripheral blood. The receptors come from a woman in her forties or fifties who had recovered from COVID-19.

This chain uses TRBV4-1 with TRBJ1-1, with a possible D match to TRBD1 (6 bases). Trimming stripped 0 bases from V and 4 bases from J, with 12 bases between. In germline, CDR1 is MGHRA, CDR2 YSYEKL. The CDR3 has 15 amino acids. For the CDR3, the DNA is TGCGCCAGCAGCCAAGAGGGCAGGGGAGCCACTGAAGCTTTCTTT. Its protein product is CASSQEGRGATEAFF.

As concerns this clone: Other DNA sequences in this specimen translate into the identical CDR3. The chain combines TRBV9 with TRBJ2-3; 11 positions agree with TRBD2. Trimming cost V 3 bases and J 2 bases; bases outside gene matches: 2. Germline CDR1 reads SGDLS; CDR2 reads YYNGEE. CDR3 length: 15 residues. CDR3: CASSAGLADTDTQYF. The CDR3 region has the DNA TGTGCCAGCAGCGCGGGACTAGCGGACACAGATACGCAGTATTTT.